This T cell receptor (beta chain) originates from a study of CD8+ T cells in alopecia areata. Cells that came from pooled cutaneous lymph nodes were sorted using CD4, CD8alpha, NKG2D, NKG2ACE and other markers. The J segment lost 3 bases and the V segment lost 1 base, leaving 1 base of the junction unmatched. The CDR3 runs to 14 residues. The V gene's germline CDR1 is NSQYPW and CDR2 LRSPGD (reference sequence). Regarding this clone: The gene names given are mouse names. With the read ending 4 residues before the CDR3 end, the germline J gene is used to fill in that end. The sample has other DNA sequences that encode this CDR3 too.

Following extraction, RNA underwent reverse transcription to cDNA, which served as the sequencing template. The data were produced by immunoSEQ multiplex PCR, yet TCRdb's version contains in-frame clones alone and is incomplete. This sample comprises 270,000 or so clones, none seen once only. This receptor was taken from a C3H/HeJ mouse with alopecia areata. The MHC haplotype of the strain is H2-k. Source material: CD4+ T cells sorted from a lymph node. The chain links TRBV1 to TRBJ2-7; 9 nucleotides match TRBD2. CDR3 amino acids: CTCSAVWGGYEQYF. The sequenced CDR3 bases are TGCACCTGCAGTGCAGTCTGGGGGGGCTAT.